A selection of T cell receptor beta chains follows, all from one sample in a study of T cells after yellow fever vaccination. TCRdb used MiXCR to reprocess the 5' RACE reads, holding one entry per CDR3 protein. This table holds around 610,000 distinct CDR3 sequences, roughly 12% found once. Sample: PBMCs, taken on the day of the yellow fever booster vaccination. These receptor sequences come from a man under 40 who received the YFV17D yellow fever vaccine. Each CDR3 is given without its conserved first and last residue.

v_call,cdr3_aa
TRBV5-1,ASSLGPGTGTIQETQY
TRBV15,ATSRDRLTYEQY
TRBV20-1,SAGQGALFEQY
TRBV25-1,ASSDWPSGRADNEQF
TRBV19,ASSIGGSRGTEAF
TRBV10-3,AISESTGEVANVLT
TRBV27,ASSQRLAGSTDTQY
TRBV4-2,ASRGTTGRPAF
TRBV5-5,ASSLGTGFADTQY
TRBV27,ASSLAGQLTEQY
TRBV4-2,ASSHWGLAGGEQY
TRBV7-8,ASRFDETQY
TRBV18,ASSPRTGTELKRSPLH
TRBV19,ASSTGQYISGELF
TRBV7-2,ASNLLWGQASHEQY
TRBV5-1,ASSWTGQPDTGELF
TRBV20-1,SAPILQNTEAF
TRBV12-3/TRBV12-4,ASSLGVVGYT
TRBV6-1,ASSETSGAYNEQF
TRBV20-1,SARGRVDEQY
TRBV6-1,ASSLFRTGLTYEQY
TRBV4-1,ASSQGKGQNTGELF
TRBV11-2,ASSLQGLAGGPRETQY
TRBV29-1,SGASGTDTQY
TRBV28,ASGTNSYNEQF
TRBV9,ASSVPSGRTLDTGELF
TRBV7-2,ASSLTETVVGNTIY
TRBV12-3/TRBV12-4,ASSFVGDRVLRSPLH
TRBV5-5,ASSLVLGNTEAF
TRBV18,ASSPRPGDGRPDYYEQY
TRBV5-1,ASSLVENSPLH
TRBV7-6,ASSLAAGHYEQY
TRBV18,ASSPQTGFAETQY
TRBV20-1,SASFTGGEQY
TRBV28,ASSRPGQANYGYT
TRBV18,ASSPPGSGVNEQF
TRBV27,ASSFGAPSGEQF
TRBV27,ASSLSGQGSYEQY
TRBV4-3,ASSQDQGGTYGYT